This record concerns one TCR beta chain sequence. Antigen: not known. This sample was included in a study of identical twins. Study-level results: The more abundant beta clonotypes in cord blood had fewer insertions, and memory repertoires did not show this.

Unique molecular identifiers were present on cDNA, and template switching added a universal primer site. One entry per CDR3 protein, called by TCRdb with MiXCR from the 5' RACE reads. This table holds 1,800,000 or so distinct CDR3 sequences, less than 35% found once. In germline, CDR1 is SNHLY, CDR2 FYNNEI. The V end lost 6 bases, the J end lost 5 bases, and 16 bases lay between the germline ends. This CDR3 is built from 14 residues. V gene TRBV2 combines with J gene TRBJ2-5; D may be TRBD2 (5 bases). The receptor was isolated from a newborn girl in good health. Sequenced: cord blood. In DNA form, the CDR3 reads TGTGCCAGCAGAACACTCGGATGGGAGGAGACCCAGTACTTC. This translates into CASRTLGWEETQYF.